This entry lists 3 T cell receptor beta chains sequenced from one sample in a study of T cells in Graves' hyperthyroidism and ophthalmopathy. Researchers amplified the TCR beta CDR3 regions from RNA transcripts. First-round RT-PCR with HTBI primers amplified the TCR CDR3 region. TCRdb passed the multiplex PCR reads through MiXCR, listing each CDR3 protein once. The sample holds hundreds of thousands of distinct CDR3 sequences, about 16% seen once. The sample was blood. The receptors derive from a woman aged 18-30 years with Graves' ophthalmopathy.

This clonotype occurred a few times. CDR3 amino acids: CASSVGGGTVETQYF. The DNA for the CDR3 is TGTGCCAGCAGCGTAGGGGGGGGAACTGTGGAGACCCAGTACTTC. The chain has TRBV9 and TRBJ2-5, with TRBD2 matching 7 bases. This CDR3 is built from 15 residues. CDR1 and CDR2 from the germline V gene are SGDLS and YYNGEE. The V gene end was trimmed by 0 bases and the J gene end by 5 bases; junction bases not matched to a gene: 7.

The V gene is TRBV27, the J gene TRBJ2-7; 10 nucleotides match TRBD1. CDR1 is MNHEY, CDR2 SMNVEV, per germline (reference sequence). Unmatched junction bases numbered 11, after V lost 5 bases and J lost 1 base. The CDR3 length is 17 residues. For the CDR3, the DNA is TGTGCCAGCAGTGCCCGAGTGTGGGGACAGGGGTCCTACGAGCAGTACTTC. Residues: CASSARVWGQGSYEQYF.

The table lists this clonotype with a few counts. The CDR3 spells CASSQDGGSRLYGYTF. CDR3 in DNA: TGTGCCAGCAGCCAAGATGGTGGGTCCCGCCTCTATGGCTACACCTTC. The V call is TRBV3-1, the J call TRBJ1-2; D gene unclear. Germline V lookup: CDR1 LGHDT, CDR2 YNNKEL (reference sequence). V lost 0 bases and J 4 bases, leaving 15 bases between the germline ends. The CDR3 runs 16 residues.